The text below deals with one TCR beta chain. What antigen it recognizes has not been identified. The junction departs from the called germline gene at one end, perhaps through a read error. This specimen comes from a study of blood T cells in healthy people across ages (dated by TCRdb to 2015 to 2017). For the wider study: In model experiments, roughly one uniquely barcoded TCR beta cDNA molecule per two T cells was captured by template switching. To avoid experimental bias, donors of different ages were distributed randomly across sequencing lanes. For two donors (one aged 18 to 30 and one aged 80 or older), the study analyzed two additional independent replicas of 1 million unique cDNA reads from the same blood draw. To track age-related changes in TCR beta repertoire diversity, the study relied on deep sequencing normalized with unique cDNA molecular identifiers. Four age groups were formed from the donors: young (average approximately 16 years), middle-aged (around 37), aged (roughly 58) and long-lived (more than 75).

Beyond this particular receptor, the publication reports: Bulk unsorted PBMC profiling prevented conclusive comparison of naive and antigen-experienced compartments. The percentage of naive T cells measured by flow cytometry correlated strongly with observed TCR beta diversity. As age increased, observed TCR beta diversity per million T cells dropped in a roughly linear way, and a significant reduction was already evident by age 40. The CMV infection status of donors was not known, potentially confounding age-related changes in expanded clonotypes. Compared with the aged group, more naive CD4+ T cells, fewer expanded clones and increased TCR diversity were shown by the long-lived group, suggesting age selection. Estimates of total diversity based on one million sequenced T cells were regarded as lower bounds and as underestimates.

Systemically healthy Caucasian individuals from Russia, 39 in total and aged roughly 6 to 95 years, were included as donors. Each donor gave ten milliliters of peripheral blood, collected into EDTA-treated Vacutainer tubes. Ficoll-Paque density-gradient centrifugation was used to isolate PBMCs, with at least 6.5 million obtained per sample. Trizol reagent was used to extract total RNA from the PBMCs, yielding at least 5 micrograms per sample. The percentages of naive CD45RAhigh/CD27high T cells were determined by flow cytometry on a PBMC aliquot from every donor. In the germline V gene (reference sequence), CDR1 corresponds to DFQATT and CDR2 to SNEGSKA. Measured from the cysteine to the phenylalanine, the CDR3 is 15 residues long. Just CDR3 DNA is preserved here, 45 bases in frame from base 1. Libraries came from 5' RACE. Sequencing relied on an Illumina HiSeq 2500. A second PCR of 7 to 11 cycles was performed with a sample-barcoded 5' primer and a J-beta primer mix. A template-switch 5' adaptor carrying 12 random nucleotides introduced a unique molecular identifier onto each TCR beta cDNA molecule. At least 3 million CDR3-containing paired-end reads were obtained from each sample. First-strand cDNA synthesis was performed from all RNA using the Mint cDNA synthesis kit, with priming by a TRBC-specific oligonucleotide. Following uracil-DNA glycosylase treatment, a first 18-cycle PCR with universal primers M1SS and BC2_uni_R was performed on all cDNA. On the study's bioinformatics: Each sample was normalized by randomly selecting 1 million high-quality reads, each carrying a distinct molecular identifier. Reads with shared molecular identifiers were discarded instead of being binned into consensus sequences. MiTCR, set to a Q25 quality threshold and the strictest error-elimination algorithm, was used for CDR3 identification, clonotype clustering and error correction. A nonparametric unseen species model with Euler transformation was used to estimate lower-bound total TCR beta diversity. In-frame beta chains were kept once TCRdb had trimmed the public reads at Q25 with fastp and called clones with MiXCR. Identical CDR3 protein sequences are pooled into one entry, listed with their most common genes and DNA. None of the V and J calls come from the authors' own analysis; TCRdb made them. Across this sample there are around 780,000 distinct CDR3 sequences, with about 61% seen only once. The ten biggest clones cover 20% to 30% of the sample.

The rearranged chain carries TRBV20-1 and TRBJ2-3, with an unclear D gene assignment. The TCR was taken from a man aged 40-49 years in good health. Input material: blood. The DNA reads TGCAGTGCCAAACGTCAGGTGCGAGCAGGAGATACGCGGTATTTT. Its protein is CSAKRQVRAGDTRYF.